The rows below give T cell receptor beta chains drawn from one sample of a study of cytomegalovirus exposure and HLA in healthy donors. The data were produced by immunoSEQ multiplex PCR, yet TCRdb's version contains in-frame clones alone and is incomplete. Of 100,000 to 130,000 clones listed, 70% to 85% are singletons. Input material: PBMCs. The receptors originated from a male donor in good health and CMV-seronegative. The conserved cysteine and the conserved F or W are not part of the CDR3 here.

v_call: TRBV7-8; cdr3_aa: ASSLSAGAAIGGY
v_call: TRBV11-3; cdr3_aa: ATLRGGGYTDTQY
v_call: TRBV7-3; cdr3_aa: ASSPYATTSGSTGELF
v_call: TRBV6-1; cdr3_aa: ASSEGTSGGYEQY
v_call: TRBV28; cdr3_aa: ASTPTPAGFYGYT
v_call: TRBV2; cdr3_aa: ASSPQGGGELF
v_call: TRBV5-8; cdr3_aa: ASSLPSPTGELF
v_call: TRBV25-1; cdr3_aa: ASSELRSSGNIIY
v_call: TRBV9; cdr3_aa: ASSAGAIAGVASNEQF
v_call: TRBV27; cdr3_aa: ASSPPDGFFGERFTEAF
v_call: TRBV5-1; cdr3_aa: ASSLGGLGETQY
v_call: TRBV7-3; cdr3_aa: ASSVSGRNTGELF
v_call: TRBV30; cdr3_aa: AITGNYGYT
v_call: TRBV15; cdr3_aa: ATSRDLLVDTQY
v_call: TRBV5-1; cdr3_aa: ASSSGTGHNEKLF
v_call: TRBV7-2; cdr3_aa: ASKPGAGGEKLF
v_call: TRBV4-1; cdr3_aa: ASSQGLAGGREQY
v_call: TRBV6-6; cdr3_aa: VSDWAGTEAF
v_call: TRBV15; cdr3_aa: ATSSSGNEQF
v_call: TRBV2; cdr3_aa: ASSEALRVGSYGYT
v_call: TRBV25-1; cdr3_aa: ASTREQGGVSGELF
v_call: TRBV5-1; cdr3_aa: ASSLAGDSYEQY
v_call: TRBV7-9; cdr3_aa: SSTLTGGTEAF
v_call: TRBV19; cdr3_aa: ASSIVGTTPEQY
v_call: TRBV6-5; cdr3_aa: ASSNSGNPTDTQY
v_call: TRBV10-3; cdr3_aa: AISDSPGALQETQY
v_call: TRBV6-5; cdr3_aa: ASSSGLVSYNEQF
v_call: TRBV19; cdr3_aa: ASSLQGADYGYT
v_call: TRBV5-6; cdr3_aa: ASSGTSGIFEQF
v_call: TRBV5-4; cdr3_aa: ASSYDREFTGELF
v_call: TRBV4-1; cdr3_aa: ASREEKQAGSSEQF
v_call: TRBV2; cdr3_aa: ASSGLAVGELF
v_call: TRBV6-1; cdr3_aa: AISGHSTDTQY
v_call: TRBV6-6; cdr3_aa: ASTTGLQGNTEAF
v_call: TRBV7-9; cdr3_aa: ASSLDGRGYEQY
v_call: TRBV4-1; cdr3_aa: ASSRRDSEEETQY
v_call: TRBV19; cdr3_aa: ASSSGLANEQF
v_call: TRBV6-5; cdr3_aa: ASSQGIAYEQY
v_call: TRBV7-8; cdr3_aa: ASGTGTYEQY
v_call: TRBV5-1; cdr3_aa: ASSAGQTNNSPLH
v_call: TRBV4-2; cdr3_aa: ASSQGRGRLSDTQY
v_call: TRBV18; cdr3_aa: ASSPPGRTGIYEQY
v_call: TRBV4-1; cdr3_aa: ASSQDPGYYEQY
v_call: TRBV27; cdr3_aa: ASRRSPDTQY
v_call: TRBV11-2; cdr3_aa: ASSLGTSPYQETQY
v_call: TRBV6-5; cdr3_aa: ASSYSRVNSYEQY
v_call: TRBV28; cdr3_aa: ATQQGSVEGYT
v_call: TRBV2; cdr3_aa: ASSERTGGISGANVLT
v_call: TRBV19; cdr3_aa: ASLPWGNNYGYT
v_call: TRBV4-1; cdr3_aa: ASSRTSSYNEQF